A selection of T cell receptor beta chains follows, all from one sample in a study of identifying expanded T cells in peripheral blood. Sequencing was performed with immunoSEQ multiplex PCR; in TCRdb, only in-frame clones are kept and a portion is missing. The table shows 90,000 to 100,000 clones, with approximately 86% occurring only once. Sequencing was carried out using blood. Every receptor here comes from a person between 18 and 70 years old in good health. The CDR3 runs from the conserved cysteine through the conserved F or W. The D gene is left open where the match is weak. Clone sizes are given selectively: once, few, many, or a class where the clone is expanded.

TRBV5-1	TRBJ1-3	.	14	.	TGCGCCAGCAGCGACCCCCAGGGGGGAAACACCATATATTTT	CASSDPQGGNTIYF
TRBV7-9	TRBJ1-2	.	12	TRBD1	TGTGCCAGCAGCCCGACAGGGGACGGCTACACCTTC	CASSPTGDGYTF
TRBV13	TRBJ2-7	.	17	TRBD2	TGTGCCAGCAGCTTAGTTGCGGGAGGGACCCTAACGAGCGAGCAGTACTTC	CASSLVAGGTLTSEQYF
TRBV30	TRBJ1-1	.	12	.	TGTGCCTGGGCCCGGACGAACACTGAAGCTTTTTTT	CAWARTNTEAFF
TRBV5-6	TRBJ2-1	.	11	TRBD1	TGTGCCAGCAGCTGGGACAGGGAGCAGTTCTTC	CASSWDREQFF
TRBV2	TRBJ1-5	.	14	.	TGTGCCAGCAGGGCGGGACTTGGCAATCAGCCCCAGCATTTT	CASRAGLGNQPQHF
TRBV9	TRBJ2-7	.	15	.	TGTGCCAGCAGTCCGGACATCTCCGTGGCATACGAGCAGTACTTC	CASSPDISVAYEQYF
TRBV10-3	TRBJ2-2	.	15	.	TGTGCCATCAGTGCGGGCAGGGTGAGCACCGGGGAGCTGTTTTTT	CAISAGRVSTGELFF
TRBV7-3	TRBJ1-2	.	15	TRBD1	TGTGCCAGCGTGGGGGGGACAGAAAATAACTATGGCTACACCTTC	CASVGGTENNYGYTF
TRBV5-4	TRBJ1-2	once	16	TRBD1	TGTGCCAGCAGCTTGGAGCCGGGACAGGGAAACTATGGCTACACCTTC	CASSLEPGQGNYGYTF
TRBV5-5	TRBJ2-7	.	18	TRBD1	TGTGCCAGCAGCTCTCCGGGACAGGGGAGGATGGGGTCCTACGAGCAGTACTTC	CASSSPGQGRMGSYEQYF
TRBV7-9	TRBJ1-5	.	14	TRBD1	TGTGCCAGCAGCCCGGGACAGGGCACTCAGCCCCAGCATTTT	CASSPGQGTQPQHF
TRBV5-1	TRBJ2-7	.	12	.	TGCGCCAGCAGCCCCGTGTGGTACGAGCAGTACTTC	CASSPVWYEQYF
TRBV15	TRBJ1-2	once	14	.	TGTGCCACCAGCAGAACTCGGACGGACTATGGCTACACCTTC	CATSRTRTDYGYTF
TRBV27	TRBJ2-4	.	16	TRBD2	TGTGCCAGCAGTTTAGGACTAGCGACAGCCAAAAACATTCAGTACTTC	CASSLGLATAKNIQYF
TRBV6-5	TRBJ1-5	.	14	.	TGTGCCAGCAGTTACTCGCCATTGGGTCAGCCCCAGCATTTT	CASSYSPLGQPQHF
TRBV4-1	TRBJ2-5	.	17	TRBD2	TGCGCCAGCAGCCAATTGGGACTAGCGGTGACACAAGAGACCCAGTACTTC	CASSQLGLAVTQETQYF
TRBV6-1	TRBJ2-7	.	15	.	TGTGCCAGCAGGAGCCTTTATTTGGGGGCGAACGAGCAGTACTTC	CASRSLYLGANEQYF
TRBV5-6	TRBJ2-7	once	15	TRBD1	TGTGCCAGCAGGCCCACTGGACAGGGCTCCTACGAGCAGTACTTC	CASRPTGQGSYEQYF
TRBV18	TRBJ1-4	once	16	.	TGTGCCAGCTCACCGGGGGGCGGTGCAACTAATGAAAAACTGTTTTTT	CASSPGGGATNEKLFF
TRBV18	TRBJ2-1	.	14	.	TGTGCCAGCTCACGCGGGACTCAATACAATGAGCAGTTCTTC	CASSRGTQYNEQFF
TRBV5-6	TRBJ2-7	.	16	.	TGTGCCAGCAGCTTGGGGGGGCCGTGGGCCGCGAACGAGCAGTACTTC	CASSLGGPWAANEQYF
TRBV6-6	TRBJ2-1	.	11	.	TGTGCCAGCAGTTACCGACTTGAGCAGTTCTTC	CASSYRLEQFF
TRBV7-7	TRBJ2-5	once	16	TRBD2	TGTGCCAGCAGCTTCGGGCGGGGGGGCCATGAAGAGACCCAGTACTTC	CASSFGRGGHEETQYF
TRBV7-6	TRBJ1-1	.	15	TRBD1	TGTGCCAGCAGCGTGACGGGACAGGGCTGGTCTGAAGCTTTCTTT	CASSVTGQGWSEAFF
TRBV19	TRBJ1-1	.	15	TRBD1	TGTGCCAGTAGGCCCTCCGGGACAGGGTACGCTGAAGCTTTCTTT	CASRPSGTGYAEAFF
TRBV15	TRBJ1-2	.	13	.	TGTGCCACTGGGACGCCCGAGCCCTATGGCTACACCTTC	CATGTPEPYGYTF
TRBV25-1	TRBJ1-2	once	15	TRBD1	TGTGCCAGCAGTGAACTCAGGGGGCAATTTGCTGGCTACACCTTC	CASSELRGQFAGYTF
TRBV2	TRBJ1-1	.	15	.	TGTGCCAGCAGTGGGTTCGGGCCAGAGAACACTGAAGCTTTCTTT	CASSGFGPENTEAFF
TRBV5-1	TRBJ2-1	.	15	.	TGCGCCAGCAGCACCGATGGACAGAACTACAATGAGCAGTTCTTC	CASSTDGQNYNEQFF
TRBV7-9	TRBJ1-5	.	16	TRBD1	TGTGCCAGCAGCCCTCCTGGCGGACAGGGCAATCAGCCCCAGCATTTT	CASSPPGGQGNQPQHF
TRBV2	TRBJ1-2	.	17	.	TGTGCCAGCAGGGCTGACTCCGCGGCCCGAACCTCGAATGGCTACACCTTC	CASRADSAARTSNGYTF
TRBV7-9	TRBJ2-2	.	13	.	TGTGCCAGCAGCTTAGACAGGGACGGGGAGCTGTTTTTT	CASSLDRDGELFF
TRBV29-1	TRBJ1-3	once	13	.	TGCAGCGTTGAAGACCTGATAGGAAACACCATATATTTT	CSVEDLIGNTIYF
TRBV7-2	TRBJ2-1	.	13	.	TGTGCCAGCAGCCTTCGCACCTACAATGAGCAGTTCTTC	CASSLRTYNEQFF
TRBV5-1	TRBJ2-5	.	15	TRBD2	TGCGCCAGCAGCTCTAGCGGGAGGGCCAAAGAGACCCAGTACTTC	CASSSSGRAKETQYF
TRBV15	TRBJ1-5	.	19	TRBD1	TGTGCCACCAGCGGCTTGACAGGGATTATGGGTGGAAGCAATCAGCCCCAGCATTTT	CATSGLTGIMGGSNQPQHF
TRBV7-3	TRBJ2-1	.	17	.	TGTGCCAGCAGCTTAACGTTTAGGGGGAGCTCCTACAATGAGCAGTTCTTC	CASSLTFRGSSYNEQFF
TRBV7-2	TRBJ1-1	.	10	.	TGTGCCAGCAGTGGAACTGAAGCTTTCTTT	CASSGTEAFF
TRBV6-6	TRBJ1-1	.	12	.	TGTGCCAGCAGCTACAGTATCACTGAAGCTTTCTTT	CASSYSITEAFF
TRBV12-5	TRBJ1-1	once	18	TRBD1	TGTGCTAGTGGTTTCCGCGGACAGGCGCCCCGGGAGTACACTGAAGCTTTCTTT	CASGFRGQAPREYTEAFF
TRBV11-2	TRBJ2-7	.	15	TRBD2	TGTGCCAGCAGCTCCCCGGGGACTAGCGGTTACGAGCAGTACTTC	CASSSPGTSGYEQYF
TRBV2	TRBJ1-1	.	17	.	TGTGCCAGCAGCCCTGAGAAGGCCAGTCGGTCGAACACTGAAGCTTTCTTT	CASSPEKASRSNTEAFF
TRBV4-3	TRBJ1-2	.	13	.	TGCGCCAGCAGCCAAGCTGGGGGGGATGGCTACACCTTC	CASSQAGGDGYTF
TRBV7-3	TRBJ1-1	.	13	.	TGTGCCAGCAGCTTAGGGACGAACACTGAAGCTTTCTTT	CASSLGTNTEAFF
TRBV10-1	TRBJ1-1	.	13	TRBD1	TGCGCCAGCAGTAGTCAGGGGGAGACTGAAGCTTTCTTT	CASSSQGETEAFF
TRBV7-8	TRBJ2-2	.	18	.	TGTGCCAGCAGCTTAGACCACCTTATTTCGGGACACACCGGGGAGCTGTTTTTT	CASSLDHLISGHTGELFF
TRBV9	TRBJ1-2	.	15	.	TGTGCCAGCAGCCTCCGAGGGGGGGGCAACTATGGCTACACCTTC	CASSLRGGGNYGYTF
TRBV11-3	TRBJ2-3	.	15	.	TGTGCCAGCAGCTTAGAGGGCCGTCCCACAGATACGCAGTATTTT	CASSLEGRPTDTQYF
TRBV29-1	TRBJ1-1	.	14	.	TGCAGCGTTGAAGGAGAGAGTAAGGGTACTGAAGCTTTCTTT	CSVEGESKGTEAFF
TRBV19	TRBJ1-5	few	14	TRBD1	TGTGCCAGTAGCCCGACAGGGAGCGATCAGCCCCAGCATTTT	CASSPTGSDQPQHF
TRBV19	TRBJ2-3	.	12	TRBD1	TGTGCCAGTCAGACAGGGGCAGATACGCAGTATTTT	CASQTGADTQYF
TRBV19	TRBJ2-1	few	14	.	TGTGCCAGTACCCCCGCAGGTTCTGGTAATGAGCAGTTCTTC	CASTPAGSGNEQFF
TRBV9	TRBJ2-3	.	16	TRBD1	TGTGCCAGCAGCGTAGAGGGGACAGCCGTGGGGGATACGCAGTATTTT	CASSVEGTAVGDTQYF
TRBV2	TRBJ2-3	.	16	TRBD2	TGTGCCAGCAGTGCGACTAGCGGGAGGAGCACAGATACGCAGTATTTT	CASSATSGRSTDTQYF